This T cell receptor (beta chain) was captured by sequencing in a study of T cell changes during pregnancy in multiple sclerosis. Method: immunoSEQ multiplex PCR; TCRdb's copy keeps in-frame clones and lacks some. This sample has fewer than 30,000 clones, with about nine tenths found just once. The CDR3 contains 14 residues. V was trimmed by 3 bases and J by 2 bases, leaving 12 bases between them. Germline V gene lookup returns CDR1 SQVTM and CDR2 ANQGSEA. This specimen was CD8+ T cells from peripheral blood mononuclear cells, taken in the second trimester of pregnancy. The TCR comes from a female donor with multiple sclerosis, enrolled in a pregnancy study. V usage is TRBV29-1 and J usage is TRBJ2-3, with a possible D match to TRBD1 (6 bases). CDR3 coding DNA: TGCAGCGTTGAGGGGACACTCAACACAGATACGCAGTATTTT. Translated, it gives CSVEGTLNTDTQYF.